These 8 T cell receptor beta chains came from one sample sequenced in a study of cytomegalovirus exposure and HLA in healthy donors. The PCR employed 60 Vbeta primers together with 13 Jbeta primers. Sequenced by immunoSEQ multiplex PCR; TCRdb stores in-frame clones only, minus some. The sample consists of about 110,000 clones, 80% to 85% of them appearing once. The source material was PBMCs. Every receptor here comes from a man aged 25 to 45 in good health and CMV-seropositive.

V and J are TRBV6-6 and TRBJ1-4, with 7 bases aligning to TRBD1. This CDR3 spans 15 amino acids. V shed 6 bases, J shed 7 bases, and the junction held 11 bases outside the gene matches. Germline CDR1 MNHNY, CDR2 SVGAGI (reference sequence). The CDR3 DNA follows: TGTGCCAGCAGACCTCGACAGGGTGAGGGTGAAAAACTGTTTTTT. The encoded protein is CASRPRQGEGEKLFF.

To note about this clone: One junction end does not reproduce the germline sequence, and a read error may be involved. This sequence joins TRBV6-1 and TRBJ2-5; 10 bases agree with TRBD2. The end of the DNA is better explained by TRBJ2-7, so the J call may be wrong. Germline assignment: CDR1 MNHNS and CDR2 SASEGT. The CDR3 extends over 16 amino acids. In DNA, the CDR3 is TGTGCCAGCAGGGAAGGGAGGACTAGCGGCTCCTACGAGCAGTACTTC. Its translation: CASREGRTSGSYEQYF.

This sequence joins TRBV7-7 and TRBJ2-1; TRBD2 matches 10 bases. This CDR3 is built from 15 residues. Germline CDR1 and CDR2: SSHAT and FNYEAQ (reference sequence). The ends lost 2 bases at V and 6 bases at J; junction bases unmatched: 4. The CDR3 protein is CASSLRLAGVNEQFF. The CDR3 nucleotides read TGTGCCAGCAGCTTACGGCTAGCGGGGGTCAATGAGCAGTTCTTC.

The chain has TRBV6-1 and TRBJ1-1; D may be TRBD1 (6 bases). Germline-derived CDR1 and CDR2 are MNHNS and SASEGT. The V and J ends lost 2 bases and 8 bases respectively, with 9 bases between them. This CDR3 has 12 amino acids. The DNA of the CDR3 is TGTGCCAGCAGTGAATTTCAGGGGGAAGCTTTCTTT. It encodes CASSEFQGEAFF.

CDR3 in amino acids: CASSQDRAPEGLKYV. As DNA, the CDR3 is TGTGCCAGCAGTCAGGACAGGGCCCCCGAAGGATTAAAGTACGTC. This sequence joins TRBV2 and TRBJ2-7; 8 bases line up with TRBD1. The germline CDR1 and CDR2 sequences are SNHLY and FYNNEI. V gave up 5 bases and J gave up 11 bases; unmatched junction bases: 17. The CDR3 contains 15 residues.

This chain links TRBV15 with TRBJ2-7; 13 bases are a match to TRBD2. The CDR3 is 15 residues long. The ends lost 2 bases at V and 6 bases at J; junction bases unmatched: 4. Per germline, CDR1 LNHNV and CDR2 YYDKDF (reference sequence). The CDR3 DNA follows: TGTGCCACCAGCAGATCACTAGCGGGGGGGATCGAGCAGTACTTC. This gives the protein CATSRSLAGGIEQYF.

The chain couples TRBV5-8 to TRBJ2-5; D possibly corresponds to TRBD2 (7 bases). Trimming removed 4 bases from V and 5 bases from J, with 24 bases in between. Germline CDR1 reads SGHTS; CDR2 reads YDEGEE. CDR3 length equals 17 residues. In DNA form, the CDR3 reads TGTGCCAGCAGCCAGGCCCGGTTCGCGGGGGCTGAGGAGACCCAGTACTTC. The encoded protein is CASSQARFAGAEETQYF.

The chain combines TRBV10-3 with TRBJ2-1; 7 positions match TRBD2. Trimming at V came to 10 bases and at J to 2 bases, leaving 17 bases not matched to a gene. Germline V gives CDR1 ENHRY, CDR2 SYGVKD. The CDR3 is 17 amino acids. The CDR3 DNA follows: TGTGCCACGACCGGGACTAACCAAGGAGGGACCTACAATGAGCAGTTCTTC. Protein product: CATTGTNQGGTYNEQFF.